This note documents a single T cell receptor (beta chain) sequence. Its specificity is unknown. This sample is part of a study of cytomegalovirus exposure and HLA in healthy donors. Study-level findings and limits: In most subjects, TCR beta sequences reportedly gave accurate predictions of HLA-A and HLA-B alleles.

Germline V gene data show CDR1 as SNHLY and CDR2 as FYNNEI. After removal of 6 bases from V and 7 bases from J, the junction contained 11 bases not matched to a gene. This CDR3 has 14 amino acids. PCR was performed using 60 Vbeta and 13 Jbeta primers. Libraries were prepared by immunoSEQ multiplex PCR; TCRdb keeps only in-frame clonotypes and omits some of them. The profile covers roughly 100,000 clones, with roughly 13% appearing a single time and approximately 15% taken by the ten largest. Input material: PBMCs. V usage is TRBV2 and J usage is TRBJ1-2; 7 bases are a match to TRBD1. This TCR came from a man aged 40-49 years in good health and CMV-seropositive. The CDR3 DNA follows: TGTGCCAGCAGCCTATCGACAGGGACGAGTGGCTACACCTTC. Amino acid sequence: CASSLSTGTSGYTF.